This note documents a single T cell receptor beta chain sequence. This clonotype occurred many times. The clone's antigen remains unknown. No base quality information exists; no much larger clone differs at one position. The treatment or condition label on this specimen signifies: PENTA 11 planned treatment interruption arm or continuous ART arm. The participants were children from the United Kingdom between 2 and 15 years old who had been on ART with at least three drugs for 24 weeks or longer. Cryopreserved PBMCs containing at least 5 million viable cells were required, and four candidate patients were excluded because of low viable PBMC yield. Using a FACSAria III cell sorter, naive CD4+ CD45RA+ CD45RO- T cells were FACS-sorted out of thawed PBMCs. The sorted cells were fixed, and RNA was then extracted with the RNeasy FFPE kit and afterward with the RNeasy Micro kit. These data are taken from a study of HIV-infected children after antiretroviral therapy interruption (dated by TCRdb to about 2019). Regarding the complete study: All eight included children had a CD4+ count above 500 and a viral load below 50 copies/ml, with four on planned treatment interruption and four on continuous treatment. TCR repertoires were compared between children on planned treatment interruption and children on continuous antiretroviral treatment, alongside thymic output measurements. For the interruption arm, samples were taken at week 0, at week 12, at the end of interruption (week 24 or 48), and roughly 3 years after the study ended. Most participating children had recorded exposure to EBV and CMV. For the continuous-treatment arm, samples from the corresponding weeks 0, 48 and 150 were analyzed. The interruption group had a median age of approximately 9 years, compared with around 8 years in the continuous treatment group.

The CDR3 spans 19 residues, from the cysteine through the phenylalanine. Only the CDR3 region is kept as DNA, spanning 57 bases read in frame from base 1. At the junction V is shortened by 1 base and J by 7 bases; bases outside the gene matches: 18. Library method: 3' RACE. TCR libraries were built from RNA using a 3' RACE protocol with unique molecular identifiers to correct PCR amplification bias. Up to about 12 amplicon libraries were pooled and sequenced on an Illumina MiSeq with v2 2x250 paired-end chemistry. Processing in the source paper ran as follows. Reads were processed with Decombinator for assignment of V and J genes and CDR3, and barcode-based correction of errors and PCR bias was applied. Repertoires were subsampled to equal depth before Gini coefficients were calculated with the R ineq package. Three approaches were used to assess CDR3 similarity: GLIPH, Hamming distance and a shared triplet metric. In TCRdb, the public reads were trimmed at Q25 with fastp and aligned with MiXCR, with productive beta chains retained. Rows are combined by CDR3 protein, so each entry shows the most common genes and DNA. TCRdb assigned the V and J calls; the authors' analysis was not used. The sample data list around 41,000 distinct CDR3 sequences, and approximately 7% of these were observed just once. The top ten clonotypes cover about 0.97% of the sample.

What the work shows at the level of the full study, not this receptor alone: Sorted CD45RA+ naive cells might include minor non-naive CD45RA+ populations such as EMRA or stem memory cells. An increase in the naive CD4+ Gini coefficient was observed by the end of treatment interruption, suggesting clonal expansion, and a return to baseline was observed by 3 years. The small number of patients is a limitation of the study, so the data should be interpreted with caution. In the naive CD4+ repertoires of PTI patients, CDR3 sharing between time points dropped after the start of interruption, while many sequences were shared between the end of interruption and 3 years later.

Sequences were derived from CD45RA+ CD4+ T cells from PBMCs, pooled from several time points, sampled from a donor given antiretroviral therapy, either interrupted or continuous. The sample's cell subset or site label, in plain terms: naive CD4+ CD45RA+ CD45RO- T cells. The source is a pool of human donors with HIV. Here the chain combines TRBV12-3 or TRBV12-4 and TRBJ2-1; 8 central bases correspond to TRBD2. At the DNA level, the sequence is TGTGCCAGCAGTTTAGGGAAGGTCTTGGCAAGCGGGAGAGAAAATGAGCAGTTCTTC. The resulting protein is CASSLGKVLASGRENEQFF.